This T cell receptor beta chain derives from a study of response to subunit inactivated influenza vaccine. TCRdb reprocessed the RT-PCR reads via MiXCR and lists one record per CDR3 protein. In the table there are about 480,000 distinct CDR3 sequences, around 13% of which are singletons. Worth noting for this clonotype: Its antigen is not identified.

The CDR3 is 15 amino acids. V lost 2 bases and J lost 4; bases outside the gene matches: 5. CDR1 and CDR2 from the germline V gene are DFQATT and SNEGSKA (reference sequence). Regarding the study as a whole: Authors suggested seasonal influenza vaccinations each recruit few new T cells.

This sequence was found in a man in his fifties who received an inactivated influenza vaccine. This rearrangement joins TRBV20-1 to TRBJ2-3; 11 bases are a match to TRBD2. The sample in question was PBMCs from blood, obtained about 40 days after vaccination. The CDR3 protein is CSARLSGRAPDTQYF. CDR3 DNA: TGCAGTGCTAGACTTAGCGGGAGGGCCCCAGATACGCAGTATTTT.